This T cell receptor beta chain came from a study of beta chain features in type 1 diabetes. CDR1 and CDR2 (germline): SGHRS, YFSETQ. This CDR3 region has 13 residues. V shed 0 bases, J shed 5 bases, and the junction held 1 base outside the gene matches. The study, taken as a whole, reports: TCRB rearrangement may or may not be influenced by HLA type; here this remained unresolved. Moderately but significantly shorter TCRB CDR3s were found in Type 1 diabetes patients in all four CD4+ subsets.

This clone was counted only a few times. The antigen remains undetermined. Of the isolated RNA, all was reverse transcribed, and so the sequenced material was expressed TCRB transcripts. Produced via immunoSEQ multiplex PCR; TCRdb's table is partial and in-frame only. Of approximately 360,000 clones in the sample, around 13% were seen once. The rearrangement uses TRBV5-1 and TRBJ2-5, with 7 bases fitting TRBD1. Material for sequencing was naive CD4+ T cells from blood. This receptor was obtained from a woman between 18 and 30 years old with type 1 diabetes. The CDR3 loop reads CASSLEQGETQYF. CDR3 sequence (DNA): TGCGCCAGCAGCTTGGAACAGGGGGAGACCCAGTACTTC.